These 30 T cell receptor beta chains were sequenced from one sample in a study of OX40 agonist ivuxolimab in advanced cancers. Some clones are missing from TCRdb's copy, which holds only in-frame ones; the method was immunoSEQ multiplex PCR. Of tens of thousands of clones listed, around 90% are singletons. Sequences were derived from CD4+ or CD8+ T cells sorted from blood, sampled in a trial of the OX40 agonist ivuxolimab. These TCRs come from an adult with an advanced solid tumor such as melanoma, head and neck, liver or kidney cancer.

CDR3 in DNA: TGTGCCAGCAGTTTCGACAGGCCGAGAGCTGAAGCTTTCTTT. Amino acids: CASSFDRPRAEAFF. V usage is TRBV28 and J usage is TRBJ1-1, with D perhaps TRBD1 (6 bases). Deletions cut 3 bases from V and 6 bases from J, with 14 bases between. Per the germline V gene, CDR1 is MDHEN and CDR2 is SYDVKM. The CDR3 contains 14 residues.

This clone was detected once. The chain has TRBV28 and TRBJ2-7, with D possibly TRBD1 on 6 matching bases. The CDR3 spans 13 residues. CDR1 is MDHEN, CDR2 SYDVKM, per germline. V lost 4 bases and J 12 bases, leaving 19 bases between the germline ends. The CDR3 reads CASSSTRDNEAYF. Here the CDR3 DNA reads TGTGCCAGCAGTTCCACCCGGGACAATGAAGCGTACTTC.

CDR3 DNA sequence: TGTGCCAGCAGTTACTCGGCAGGGTACTTTCAAGAGACCCAGTACTTC. It is translated as CASSYSAGYFQETQYF. V and J are TRBV6-5 and TRBJ2-5, with D maybe TRBD1 (5 bases). V was clipped by 0 bases and J by 2 bases, with 13 bases between them. The CDR3 has 16 amino acids. Germline CDR1 reads MNHEY; CDR2 reads SVGAGI.

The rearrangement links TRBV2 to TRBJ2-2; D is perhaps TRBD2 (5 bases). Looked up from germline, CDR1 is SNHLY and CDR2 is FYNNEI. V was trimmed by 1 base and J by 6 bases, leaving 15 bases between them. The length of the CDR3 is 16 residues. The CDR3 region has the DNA TGTGCCAGCAGTGAAGGATGGGGAGCACTGGCCGGGGAGCTGTTTTTT. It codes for CASSEGWGALAGELFF.

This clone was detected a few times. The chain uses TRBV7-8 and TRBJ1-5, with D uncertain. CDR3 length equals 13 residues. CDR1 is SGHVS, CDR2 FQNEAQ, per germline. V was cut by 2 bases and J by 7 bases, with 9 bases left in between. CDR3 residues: CASSLSGSQPQHF. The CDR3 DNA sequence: TGTGCCAGCAGCTTATCGGGCAGCCAGCCCCAGCATTTT.

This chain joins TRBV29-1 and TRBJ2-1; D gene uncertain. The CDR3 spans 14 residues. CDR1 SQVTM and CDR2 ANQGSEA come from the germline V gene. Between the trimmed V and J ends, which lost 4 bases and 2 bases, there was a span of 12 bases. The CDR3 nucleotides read TGCAGCGTTGCCCCACAGAGTACCTACAATGAGCAGTTCTTC. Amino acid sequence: CSVAPQSTYNEQFF.

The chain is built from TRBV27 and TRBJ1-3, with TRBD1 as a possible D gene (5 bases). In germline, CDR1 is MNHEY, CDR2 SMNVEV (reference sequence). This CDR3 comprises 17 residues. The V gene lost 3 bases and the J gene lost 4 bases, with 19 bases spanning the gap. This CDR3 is CASSFLGGGVKGNTIYF. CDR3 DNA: TGTGCCAGCAGTTTTCTGGGGGGAGGGGTGAAAGGAAACACCATATATTTT.

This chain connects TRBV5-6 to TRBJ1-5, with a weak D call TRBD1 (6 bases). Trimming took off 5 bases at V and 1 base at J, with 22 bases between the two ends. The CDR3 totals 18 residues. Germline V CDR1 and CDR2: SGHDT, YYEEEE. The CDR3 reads CASRFPGQGPPSNQPQHF. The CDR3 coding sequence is TGTGCCAGCAGATTCCCTGGGCAGGGGCCCCCCAGCAATCAGCCCCAGCATTTT.

CDR3 sequence reads: CSVMGGQGRAQYF. The CDR3 nucleotides are TGCAGCGTTATGGGGGGACAGGGCAGGGCCCAGTACTTC. V gene TRBV29-1 combines with J gene TRBJ2-5; 9 positions match TRBD1. V trimming: 5 bases; J trimming: 9 bases; junction bases outside the gene matches: 10. The CDR3 sequence is 13 residues long. Germline values: CDR1 SQVTM, CDR2 ANQGSEA.

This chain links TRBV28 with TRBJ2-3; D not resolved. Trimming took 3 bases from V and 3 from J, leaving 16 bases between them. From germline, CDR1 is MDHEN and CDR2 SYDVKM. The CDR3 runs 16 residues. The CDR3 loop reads CASSLYSLLGTDTQYF. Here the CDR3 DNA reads TGTGCCAGCAGTTTGTATAGTCTCCTGGGGACAGATACGCAGTATTTT.

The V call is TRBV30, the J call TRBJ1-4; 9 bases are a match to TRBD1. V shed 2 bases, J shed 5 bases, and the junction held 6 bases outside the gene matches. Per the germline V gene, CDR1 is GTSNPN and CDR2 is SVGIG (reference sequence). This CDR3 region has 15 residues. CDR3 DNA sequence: TGTGCCTGGAGTTTCGGACAGGGGCTCAATGAAAAACTGTTTTTT. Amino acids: CAWSFGQGLNEKLFF.

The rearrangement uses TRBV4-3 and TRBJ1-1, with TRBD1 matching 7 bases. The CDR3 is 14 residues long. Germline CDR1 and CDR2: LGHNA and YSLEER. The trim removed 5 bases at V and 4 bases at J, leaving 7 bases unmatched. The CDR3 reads CASSEGGAGTEAFF. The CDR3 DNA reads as TGCGCCAGCAGCGAAGGGGGCGCGGGCACTGAAGCTTTCTTT.

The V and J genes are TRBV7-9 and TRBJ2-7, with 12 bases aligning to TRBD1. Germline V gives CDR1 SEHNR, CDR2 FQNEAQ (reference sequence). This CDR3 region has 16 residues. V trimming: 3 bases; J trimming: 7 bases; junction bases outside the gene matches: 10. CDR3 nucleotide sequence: TGTGCCAGCAGCTTTGGCCGGGACAGGGGGCTGAGAGAGCAGTACTTC. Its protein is CASSFGRDRGLREQYF.

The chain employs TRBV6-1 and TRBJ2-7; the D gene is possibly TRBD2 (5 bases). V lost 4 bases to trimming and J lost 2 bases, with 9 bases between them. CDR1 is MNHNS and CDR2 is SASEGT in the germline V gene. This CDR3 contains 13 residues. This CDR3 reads CASSARGTYEQYV. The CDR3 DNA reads TGTGCCAGCAGTGCCAGAGGGACCTACGAGCAGTACGTC.

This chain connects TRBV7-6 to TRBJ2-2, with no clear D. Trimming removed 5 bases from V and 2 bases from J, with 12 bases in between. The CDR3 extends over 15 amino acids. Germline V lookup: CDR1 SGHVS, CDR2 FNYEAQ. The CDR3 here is CASSPRTANTGELFF. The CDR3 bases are TGTGCCAGCAGCCCGAGGACGGCTAACACCGGGGAGCTGTTTTTT. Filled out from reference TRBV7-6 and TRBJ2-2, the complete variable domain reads GAGVSQSPRYKVTKRGQDVALRCDPISGHVSLYWYRQALGQGPEFLTYFNYEAQQDKSGLPNDRFSAERPEGSISTLTIQRTEQRDSAMYRCASSPRTANTGELFFGEGSRLTVL.

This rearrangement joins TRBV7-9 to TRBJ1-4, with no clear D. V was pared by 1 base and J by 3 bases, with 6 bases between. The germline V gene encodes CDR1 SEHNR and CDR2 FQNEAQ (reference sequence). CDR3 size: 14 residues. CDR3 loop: CASSLVGSNEKLFF. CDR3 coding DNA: TGTGCCAGCAGCTTAGTGGGCTCTAATGAAAAACTGTTTTTT.

In DNA, the CDR3 is TGTGCCAGCAGCTTAGCAGGGACAGGGGCCCTACCTAGCACAGATACGCAGTATTTT. As protein: CASSLAGTGALPSTDTQYF. The chain is built from TRBV11-3 and TRBJ2-3; 10 bases align to TRBD1. Per the germline V gene, CDR1 is SGHNT and CDR2 is YENEEA. CDR3 length: 19 residues. The ends lost 1 base at V and 0 bases at J; junction bases unmatched: 10.

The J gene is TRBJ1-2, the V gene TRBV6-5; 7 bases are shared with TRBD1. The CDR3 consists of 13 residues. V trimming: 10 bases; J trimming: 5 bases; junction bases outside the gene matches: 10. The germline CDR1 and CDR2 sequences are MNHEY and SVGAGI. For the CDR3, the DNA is TGTGCCACCACCCCAGGGGGGGGGTATGGCTACACCTTC. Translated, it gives CATTPGGGYGYTF.

CDR3 coding DNA: TGTGCCAGCAGCCAAATATGGAGTCAAGAGCAGTACGTC. Its translation is CASSQIWSQEQYV. The chain combines TRBV4-2 with TRBJ2-7; D remains unclear. V was trimmed by 2 bases and J by 7 bases, leaving 12 bases between them. CDR3 length: 13 amino acids. Looked up from germline, CDR1 is LGHNA and CDR2 is YNFKEQ.

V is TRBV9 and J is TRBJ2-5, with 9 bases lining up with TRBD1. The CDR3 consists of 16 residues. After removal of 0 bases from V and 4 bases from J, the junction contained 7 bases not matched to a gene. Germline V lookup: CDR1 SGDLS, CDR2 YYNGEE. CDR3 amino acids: CASSVVGGQGGETQYF. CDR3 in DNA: TGTGCCAGCAGCGTAGTGGGGGGACAGGGAGGAGAGACCCAGTACTTC.

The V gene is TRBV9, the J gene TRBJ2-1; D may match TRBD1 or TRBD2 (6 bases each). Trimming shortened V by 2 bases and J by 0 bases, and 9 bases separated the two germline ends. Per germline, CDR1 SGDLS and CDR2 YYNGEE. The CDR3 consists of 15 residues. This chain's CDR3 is CASSVEGGSYNEQFF. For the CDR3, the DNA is TGTGCCAGCAGCGTTGAGGGGGGCTCCTACAATGAGCAGTTCTTC.

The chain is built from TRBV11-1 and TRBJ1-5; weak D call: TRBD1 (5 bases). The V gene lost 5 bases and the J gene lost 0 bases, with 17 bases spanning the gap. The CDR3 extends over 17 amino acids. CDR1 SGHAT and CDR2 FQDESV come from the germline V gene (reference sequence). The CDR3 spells CASSARGPFSSNQPQHF. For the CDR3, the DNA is TGTGCCAGCAGCGCCCGGGGCCCCTTTAGTAGCAATCAGCCCCAGCATTTT. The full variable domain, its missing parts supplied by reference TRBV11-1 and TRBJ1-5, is EAEVAQSPRYKITEKSQAVAFWCDPISGHATLYWYRQILGQGPELLVQFQDESVVDDSQLPKDRFSAERLKGVDSTLKIQPAELGDSAMYLCASSARGPFSSNQPQHFGDGTRLSIL.

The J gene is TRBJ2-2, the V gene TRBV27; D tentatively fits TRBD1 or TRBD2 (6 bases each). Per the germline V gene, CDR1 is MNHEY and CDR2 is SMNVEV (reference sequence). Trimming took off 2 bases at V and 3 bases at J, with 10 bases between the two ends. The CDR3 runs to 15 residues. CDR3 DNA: TGTGCCAGCAGTTTAGAGGGGGGTTACACCGGGGAGCTGTTTTTT. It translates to CASSLEGGYTGELFF.

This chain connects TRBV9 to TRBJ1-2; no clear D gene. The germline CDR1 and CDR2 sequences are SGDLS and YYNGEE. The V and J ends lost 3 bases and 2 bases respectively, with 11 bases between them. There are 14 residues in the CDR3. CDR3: CASSDSTDNYGYTF. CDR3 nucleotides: TGTGCCAGCAGCGACTCGACGGACAACTATGGCTACACCTTC.

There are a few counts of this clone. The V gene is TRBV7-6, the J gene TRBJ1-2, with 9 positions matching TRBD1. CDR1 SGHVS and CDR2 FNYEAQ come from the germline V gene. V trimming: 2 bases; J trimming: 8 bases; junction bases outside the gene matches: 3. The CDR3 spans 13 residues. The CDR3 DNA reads TGTGCCAGCAGCTTAAGGACAGGGGAGGGCTACACCTTC. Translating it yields CASSLRTGEGYTF. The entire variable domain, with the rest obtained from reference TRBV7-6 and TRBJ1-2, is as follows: GAGVSQSPRYKVTKRGQDVALRCDPISGHVSLYWYRQALGQGPEFLTYFNYEAQQDKSGLPNDRFSAERPEGSISTLTIQRTEQRDSAMYRCASSLRTGEGYTFGSGTRLTVV.

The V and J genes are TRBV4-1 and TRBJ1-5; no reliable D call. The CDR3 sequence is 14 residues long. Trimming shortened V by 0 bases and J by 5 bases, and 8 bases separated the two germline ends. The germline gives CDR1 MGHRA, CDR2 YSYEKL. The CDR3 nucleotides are TGCGCCAGCAGCCAAGACGCGAGGGATCAGCCCCAGCATTTT. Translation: CASSQDARDQPQHF.

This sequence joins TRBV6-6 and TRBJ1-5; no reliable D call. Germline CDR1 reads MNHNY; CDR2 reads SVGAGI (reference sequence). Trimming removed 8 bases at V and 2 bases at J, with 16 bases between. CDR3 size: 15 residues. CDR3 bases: TGTGCCAGCGGGGAGTCTCCCGGGGGCAATCAGCCCCAGCATTTT. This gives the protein CASGESPGGNQPQHF.

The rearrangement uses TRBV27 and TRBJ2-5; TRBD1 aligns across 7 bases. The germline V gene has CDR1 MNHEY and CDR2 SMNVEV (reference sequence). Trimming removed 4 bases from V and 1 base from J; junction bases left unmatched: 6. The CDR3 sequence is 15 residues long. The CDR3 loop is CASSSLQGLQETQYF. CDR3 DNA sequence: TGTGCCAGCAGTTCCTTACAGGGGCTCCAAGAGACCCAGTACTTC.

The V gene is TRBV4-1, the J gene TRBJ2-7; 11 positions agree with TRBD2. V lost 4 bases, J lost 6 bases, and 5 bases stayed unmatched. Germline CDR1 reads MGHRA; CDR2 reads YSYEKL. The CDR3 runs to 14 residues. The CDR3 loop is CASSRSGGASEQYF. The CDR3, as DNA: TGCGCCAGCAGCCGTAGCGGGGGGGCGTCCGAGCAGTACTTC.

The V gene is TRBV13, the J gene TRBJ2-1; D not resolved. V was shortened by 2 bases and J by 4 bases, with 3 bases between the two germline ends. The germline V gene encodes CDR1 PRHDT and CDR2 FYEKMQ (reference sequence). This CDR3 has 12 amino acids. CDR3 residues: CASSLKYNEQFF. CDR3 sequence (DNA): TGTGCCAGCAGCTTAAAGTACAATGAGCAGTTCTTC.